The entry that follows covers one T cell receptor beta chain sequence. The antigen is undetermined. Trimming pared 3 bases from V and 5 bases from J, leaving 21 bases between. The CDR3 is made up of 16 amino acids. The germline V gene encodes CDR1 SGHRS and CDR2 YFSETQ. Sequencing of TCR beta was performed on blood CD8+ and CD4+ T cells. The patients who served as multiple sclerosis controls were treatment-naive and had stable or active relapsing-remitting disease that fulfilled the revised McDonald criteria. The sample comes from a study of CD8 T cells in Susac syndrome. Overall study findings and caveats: By the study's own acknowledgment, its TCR sequencing and HLA analysis included relatively few individuals.

When the RNA was reverse transcribed, random hexamers were used with an input of roughly 0.45 to 1 ug. TCRdb re-analysed the immunoSEQ multiplex PCR reads in MiXCR, keeping a single row per CDR3 protein. The sample comprises 200,000 to 250,000 distinct CDR3 sequences, about 95% of which are singletons, and 0.095% rests with the top ten. The receptor was isolated from a human donor with multiple sclerosis. Sequenced material: CD4+ T cells from PBMCs. This chain joins TRBV5-1 and TRBJ2-7, with D perhaps matching TRBD2 (6 bases). CDR3 protein: CASSSASGSSLHEQYF. CDR3 sequence (DNA): TGCGCCAGCAGCTCGGCAAGCGGGTCTTCTCTCCACGAGCAGTACTTC.